This TCR beta chain was profiled in a study of shared clonotypes between healthy human individuals. Study in general: Donor composition was a couple of women and a few men, aged 18 to 49. Researchers assigned three CD4 naive, three CD4 memory, two CD8 naive and one CD8 memory plate to each donor.

This clone was found once. The authors ran the assay at deep level. Profiling relied on immunoSEQ multiplex PCR, and the TCRdb table lists in-frame clones only, not all of them. In the table there are about 1 million clones, roughly 70% of which are singletons. CDR3 length equals 15 residues. Trimming took off 6 bases at V and 0 bases at J, with 11 bases between the two ends. Per the germline V gene, CDR1 is LNHDA and CDR2 is SQIVND (reference sequence). Input material: memory CD4+ T cells sorted from blood. Noted subset: CD45RA-negative fraction. J is TRBJ2-2 and V is TRBV19, with D perhaps TRBD1 (5 bases). The clonotype comes from a man between 18 and 35 years old in good health. CDR3 sequence: CASRTGQTNTGELFF. In nucleotides, the CDR3 is TGTGCCAGTAGAACCGGACAAACGAACACCGGGGAGCTGTTTTTT.